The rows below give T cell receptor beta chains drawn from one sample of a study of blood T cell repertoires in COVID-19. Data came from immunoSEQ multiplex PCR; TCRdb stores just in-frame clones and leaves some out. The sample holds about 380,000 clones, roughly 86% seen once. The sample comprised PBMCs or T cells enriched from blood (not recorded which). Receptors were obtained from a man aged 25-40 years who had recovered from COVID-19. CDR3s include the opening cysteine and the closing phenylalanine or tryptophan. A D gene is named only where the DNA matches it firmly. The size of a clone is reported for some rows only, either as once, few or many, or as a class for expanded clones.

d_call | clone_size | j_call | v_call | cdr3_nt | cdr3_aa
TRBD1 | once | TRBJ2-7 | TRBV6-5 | TGTGCCAGCAGTACCGGACAGGAGAAACCTACGAAGCAGTACTTC | CASSTGQEKPTKQYF
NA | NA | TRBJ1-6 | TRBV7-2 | TGTGCCAGCAGCTTAGCCGGGGTCAGCTCCTATAATTCACCCCTCCACTTT | CASSLAGVSSYNSPLHF
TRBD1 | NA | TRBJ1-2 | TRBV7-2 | TGTGCCAGCAGCTCGGGGACAGGGGCTAACTATGGCTACACCTTC | CASSSGTGANYGYTF
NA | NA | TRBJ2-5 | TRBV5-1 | TGCGCCAGCAGCTTGGCCGTCTTGCAAGAGACCCAGTACTTC | CASSLAVLQETQYF
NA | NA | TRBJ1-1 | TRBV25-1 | TGTGCCAGCAGTGACAGGGGTGTGAGGGATAACACTGAAGCTTTCTTT | CASSDRGVRDNTEAFF
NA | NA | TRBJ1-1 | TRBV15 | TGTGCCACCAGCAGAGTCGGGTTGAACACTGAAGCTTTCTTT | CATSRVGLNTEAFF
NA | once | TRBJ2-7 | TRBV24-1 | TGTGCCACCAGTGATTTCCGGGGGGAGCAGTACTTC | CATSDFRGEQYF
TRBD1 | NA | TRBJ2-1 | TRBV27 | TGTGCCAGCAGTTTTTCTGGACAGGGGCCTAGGAATGAGCAGTTCTTC | CASSFSGQGPRNEQFF
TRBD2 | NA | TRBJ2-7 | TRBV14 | TGTGCCAGCAGCCAAAATCTCCGGGGGGGCGAGCAGTACTTC | CASSQNLRGGEQYF
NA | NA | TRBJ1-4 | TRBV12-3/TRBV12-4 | TGTGCCAGCAGTCTCTCGGGGGAAAAACTGTTTTTT | CASSLSGEKLFF
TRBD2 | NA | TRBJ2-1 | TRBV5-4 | TGTGCCACCGACCGGCGGGGGGTGGGTGAGCAGTTCTTC | CATDRRGVGEQFF
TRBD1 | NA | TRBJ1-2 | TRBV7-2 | TGTGCCAGCAGCTTGACCGGGACAGTAAACTATGGCTACACCTTC | CASSLTGTVNYGYTF
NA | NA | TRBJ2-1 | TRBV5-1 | TGCGCCAGCAGCTCCTCGGAGGTTTACAATGAGCAGTTCTTC | CASSSSEVYNEQFF
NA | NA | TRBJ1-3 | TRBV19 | TGTGCCAGTAGTAGGGAGAGCTCTGGAAACACCATATATTTT | CASSRESSGNTIYF
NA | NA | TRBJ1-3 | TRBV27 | TGTGCCAGCAGTTCCTCGCGCTCTGGAAACACCATATATTTT | CASSSSRSGNTIYF
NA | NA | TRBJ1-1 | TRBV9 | TGTGCCAGCAGCGTAGGGACAGTTATGAACACTGAAGCTTTCTTT | CASSVGTVMNTEAFF
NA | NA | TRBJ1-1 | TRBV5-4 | TGTGCCAGCAGCCCTACTCAACCCATCACTGAAGCTTTCTTT | CASSPTQPITEAFF
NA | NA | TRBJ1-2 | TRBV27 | TGTGCCAGCAGTGACGGACTGCTTAGTTTTGGCTACACCTTC | CASSDGLLSFGYTF
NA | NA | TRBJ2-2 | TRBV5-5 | TGTGCCAGCAGCTTGGGTTCCGGCGGGGAGCTGTTTTTT | CASSLGSGGELFF
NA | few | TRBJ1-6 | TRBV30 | TGTGCCTGGAACGGGGGAGGGAATTCACCCCTCCACTTT | CAWNGGGNSPLHF
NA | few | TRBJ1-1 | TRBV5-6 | TGTGCCAGCAGCCAGAAGGGCCAGGGGATGACTGAAGCTTTCTTT | CASSQKGQGMTEAFF
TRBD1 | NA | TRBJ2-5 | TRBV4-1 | TGCGCCAGCAGCCCCGGGACAGGGGACCAAGAGACCCAGTACTTC | CASSPGTGDQETQYF
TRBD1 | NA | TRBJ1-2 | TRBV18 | TGTGCCAGCTCACAAGGGACAGGGGACTATGGCTACACCTTC | CASSQGTGDYGYTF
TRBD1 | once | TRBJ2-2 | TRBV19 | TGTGCCAGTAGTGTAGACAGGGCCACCGGGGAGCTGTTTTTT | CASSVDRATGELFF
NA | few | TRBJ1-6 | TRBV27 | TGTGCCAGCAGAGGGGACTCTTATAATTCACCCCTCCACTTT | CASRGDSYNSPLHF
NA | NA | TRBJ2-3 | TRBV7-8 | TGTGCCAGCAGCTTAGGGTTCGGGAGCGCAGATACGCAGTATTTT | CASSLGFGSADTQYF
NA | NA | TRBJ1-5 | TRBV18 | TGTGCCAGCTCTCCGAACGTAGATGGCAATCAGCCCCAGCATTTT | CASSPNVDGNQPQHF
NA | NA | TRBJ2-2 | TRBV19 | TGTGCCAGTAGGATGGCGGGGTACACCGGGGAGCTGTTTTTT | CASRMAGYTGELFF
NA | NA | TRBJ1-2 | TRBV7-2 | TGTGCCAGCAGCTTATCGGGGGGAATAGGACATAACTATGGCTACACCTTC | CASSLSGGIGHNYGYTF
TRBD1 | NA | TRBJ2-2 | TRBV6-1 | TGTGCCAGCAGTGGACGACAGGGTTATCGCACCGGGGAGCTGTTTTTT | CASSGRQGYRTGELFF
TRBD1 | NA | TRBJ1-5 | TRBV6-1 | TGTGCCAGCAGTGAGGGTAGGGGACAGGGGGCCCGCAATCAGCCCCAGCATTTT | CASSEGRGQGARNQPQHF
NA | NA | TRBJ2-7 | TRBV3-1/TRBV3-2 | TGTGCCAGCAGCCAGGGGACATCCGAGCAGTACTTC | CASSQGTSEQYF
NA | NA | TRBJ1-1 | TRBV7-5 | TGTGCCAGAAGCGGGACCCGGGACAGGGGGCCGAACACTGAAGCTTTCTTT | CARSGTRDRGPNTEAFF
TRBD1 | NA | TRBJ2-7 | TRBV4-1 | TGCGCCAGCAGCCACTCCTTGGGACAGCACGAGCAGTACTTC | CASSHSLGQHEQYF
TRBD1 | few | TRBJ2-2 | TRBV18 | TGTGCCAGCTCTCCCTTCCGGGGACAGCTGAACACCGGGGAGCTGTTTTTT | CASSPFRGQLNTGELFF
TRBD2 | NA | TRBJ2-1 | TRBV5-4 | TGTGCCAGCAGCTCGCCAGCAGCGGGGGACAATGAGCAGTTCTTC | CASSSPAAGDNEQFF
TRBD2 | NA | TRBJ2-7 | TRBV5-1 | TGCGCCAGCAGCTTGGGCATTCCGGGACTAGCGGGGGGATCCTACGAGCAGTACTTC | CASSLGIPGLAGGSYEQYF
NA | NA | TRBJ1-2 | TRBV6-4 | TGTGCCAGCAGTGACTCGATTGGAGGGTTCGGTGGCTACACCTTC | CASSDSIGGFGGYTF
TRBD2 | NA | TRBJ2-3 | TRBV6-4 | TGTGCCAGCGCGGGGGGGCCGGGAGATACGCAGTATTTT | CASAGGPGDTQYF
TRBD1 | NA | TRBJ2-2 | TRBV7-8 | TGTGCCAGCAGCACCCGGGACAGTATTATTACCGGGGAGCTGTTTTTT | CASSTRDSIITGELFF
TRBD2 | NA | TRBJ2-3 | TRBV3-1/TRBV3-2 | TGTGCCAGCAACCCGATAGCGGGGAGCACAGATACGCAGTATTTT | CASNPIAGSTDTQYF
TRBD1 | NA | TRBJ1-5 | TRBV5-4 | TGTGCCAGCAGCGCGGGACAGAATAGCAATCAGCCCCAGCATTTT | CASSAGQNSNQPQHF
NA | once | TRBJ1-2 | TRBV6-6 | TGTGCCAGCAGCAAGCCGGGACTCTATCAAGGCTACACCTTC | CASSKPGLYQGYTF
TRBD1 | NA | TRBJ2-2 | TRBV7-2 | TGTGCCAGCAGCCAAGAGACAGGGTTCGGGGAGCTGTTTTTT | CASSQETGFGELFF
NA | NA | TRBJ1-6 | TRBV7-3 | TGTGCCAGCAGCGCCGGGGGAGATAATTCACCCCTCCACTTT | CASSAGGDNSPLHF
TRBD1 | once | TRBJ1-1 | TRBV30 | TGTGCCTGGAGACAGGGGACCACTGAAGCTTTCTTT | CAWRQGTTEAFF
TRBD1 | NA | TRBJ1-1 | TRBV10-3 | TGTGCCACCGAACAGGGGACTGAAGCTTTCTTT | CATEQGTEAFF
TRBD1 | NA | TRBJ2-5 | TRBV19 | TGTGCCAGCCGGAGGACAGGCTCGGAGACCCAGTACTTC | CASRRTGSETQYF
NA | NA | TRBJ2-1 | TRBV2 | TGTGCCAGCAGTGACGAGTCAACGGGGGGCGGGTCTGAGCAGTTCTTC | CASSDESTGGGSEQFF
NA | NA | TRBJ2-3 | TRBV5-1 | TGCGCCAGCAGCTTGGGGGGCCGGATAGATACGCAGTATTTT | CASSLGGRIDTQYF
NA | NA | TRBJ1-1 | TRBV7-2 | TGTGCCAGCAGCTTGGGGCTGGTGAACACTGAAGCTTTCTTT | CASSLGLVNTEAFF
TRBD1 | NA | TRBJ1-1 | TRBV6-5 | TGTGCCAGCAGGCAAAGTGACAGGGTGAACACTGAAGCTTTCTTT | CASRQSDRVNTEAFF